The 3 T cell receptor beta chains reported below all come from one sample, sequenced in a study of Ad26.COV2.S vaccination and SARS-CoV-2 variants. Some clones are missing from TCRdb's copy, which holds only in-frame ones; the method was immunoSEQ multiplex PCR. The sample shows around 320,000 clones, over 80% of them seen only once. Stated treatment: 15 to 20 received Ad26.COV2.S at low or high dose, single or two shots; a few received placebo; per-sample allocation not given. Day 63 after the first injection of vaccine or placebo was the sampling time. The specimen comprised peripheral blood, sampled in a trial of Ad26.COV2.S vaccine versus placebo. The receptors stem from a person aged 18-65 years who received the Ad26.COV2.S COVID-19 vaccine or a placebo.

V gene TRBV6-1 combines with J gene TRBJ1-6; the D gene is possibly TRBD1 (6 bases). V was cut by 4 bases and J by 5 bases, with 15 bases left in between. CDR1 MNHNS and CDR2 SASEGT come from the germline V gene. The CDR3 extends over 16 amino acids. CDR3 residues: CASSALGGDNNSPLHF. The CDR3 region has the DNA TGTGCCAGCAGTGCCCTCGGTGGGGACAATAATTCACCCCTCCACTTT.

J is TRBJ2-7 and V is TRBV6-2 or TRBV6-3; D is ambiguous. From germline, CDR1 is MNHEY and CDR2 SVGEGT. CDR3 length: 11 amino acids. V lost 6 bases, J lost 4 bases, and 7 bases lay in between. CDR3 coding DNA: TGTGCCAGCAGCCAGGCATACGAGCAGTACTTC. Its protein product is CASSQAYEQYF.

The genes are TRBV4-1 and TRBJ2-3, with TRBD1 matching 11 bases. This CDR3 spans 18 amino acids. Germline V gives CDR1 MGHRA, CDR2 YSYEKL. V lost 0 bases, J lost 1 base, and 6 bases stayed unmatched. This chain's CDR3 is CASSQERDRGSGTDTQYF. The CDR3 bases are TGCGCCAGCAGCCAAGAAAGGGACAGGGGGTCCGGCACAGATACGCAGTATTTT.